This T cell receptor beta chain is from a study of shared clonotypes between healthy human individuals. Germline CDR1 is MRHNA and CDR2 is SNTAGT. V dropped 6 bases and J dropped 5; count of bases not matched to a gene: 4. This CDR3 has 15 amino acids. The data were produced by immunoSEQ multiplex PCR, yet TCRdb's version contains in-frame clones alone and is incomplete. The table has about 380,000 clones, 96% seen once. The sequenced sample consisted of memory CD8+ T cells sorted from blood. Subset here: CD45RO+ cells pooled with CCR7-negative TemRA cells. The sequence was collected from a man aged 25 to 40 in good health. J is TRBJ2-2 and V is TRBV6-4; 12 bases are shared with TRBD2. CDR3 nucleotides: TGTGCCAGCAGCGCGACTAGCGGGGGAACCGGGGAGCTGTTTTTT. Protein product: CASSATSGGTGELFF.